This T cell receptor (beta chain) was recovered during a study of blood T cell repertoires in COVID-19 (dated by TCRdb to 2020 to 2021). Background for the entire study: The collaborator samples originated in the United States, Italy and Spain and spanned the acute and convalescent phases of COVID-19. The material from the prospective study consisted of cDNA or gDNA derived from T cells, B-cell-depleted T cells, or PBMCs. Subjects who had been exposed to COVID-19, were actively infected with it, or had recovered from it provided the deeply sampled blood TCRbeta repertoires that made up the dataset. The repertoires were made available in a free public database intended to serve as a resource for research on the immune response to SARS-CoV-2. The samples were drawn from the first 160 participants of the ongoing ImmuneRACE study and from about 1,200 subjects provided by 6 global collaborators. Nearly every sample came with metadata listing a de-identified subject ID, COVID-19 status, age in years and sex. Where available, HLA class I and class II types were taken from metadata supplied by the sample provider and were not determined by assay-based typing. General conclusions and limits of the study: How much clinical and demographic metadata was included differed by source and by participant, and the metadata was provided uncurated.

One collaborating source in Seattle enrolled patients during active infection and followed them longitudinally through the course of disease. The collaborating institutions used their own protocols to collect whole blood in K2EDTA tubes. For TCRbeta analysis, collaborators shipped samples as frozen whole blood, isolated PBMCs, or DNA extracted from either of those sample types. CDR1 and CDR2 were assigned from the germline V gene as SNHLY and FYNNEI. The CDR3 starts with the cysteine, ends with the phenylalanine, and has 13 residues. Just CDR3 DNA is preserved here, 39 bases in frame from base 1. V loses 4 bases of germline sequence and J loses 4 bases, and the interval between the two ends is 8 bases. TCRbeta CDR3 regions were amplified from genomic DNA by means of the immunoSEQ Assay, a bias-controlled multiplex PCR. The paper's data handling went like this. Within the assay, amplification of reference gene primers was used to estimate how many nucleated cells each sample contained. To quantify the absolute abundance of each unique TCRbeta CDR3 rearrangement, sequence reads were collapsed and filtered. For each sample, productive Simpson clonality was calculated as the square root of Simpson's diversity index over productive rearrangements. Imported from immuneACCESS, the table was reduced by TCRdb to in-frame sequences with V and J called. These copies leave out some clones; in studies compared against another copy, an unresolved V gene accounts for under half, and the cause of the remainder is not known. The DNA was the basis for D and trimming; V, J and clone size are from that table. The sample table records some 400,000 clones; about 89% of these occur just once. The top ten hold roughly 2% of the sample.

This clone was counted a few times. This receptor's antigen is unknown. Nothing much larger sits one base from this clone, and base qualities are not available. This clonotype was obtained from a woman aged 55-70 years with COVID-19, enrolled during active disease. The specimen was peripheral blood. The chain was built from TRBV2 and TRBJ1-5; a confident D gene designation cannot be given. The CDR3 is CASSADLNQPQHF. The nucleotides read TGTGCCAGCAGTGCGGACTTAAATCAGCCCCAGCATTTT.